The entry below gives a single TCR beta chain sequence along with its context. These data come from a study of blood T cell repertoires in COVID-19. Study-level information: Donors in the United States, Italy and Spain gave samples during acute or convalescent COVID-19.

Germline-derived CDR1 and CDR2 are SNHLY and FYNNEI. Trimming took off 7 bases at V and 5 bases at J, with 17 bases between the two ends. This CDR3 contains 14 residues. In the authors' methods: Reference gene primer amplification gave estimated nucleated cell counts. Profiling relied on immunoSEQ multiplex PCR, and the TCRdb table lists in-frame clones only, not all of them. V and J calls and clone size are those listed in that table; D and trimming were worked out from the DNA. The data show roughly 25,000 clones, over 80% seen once. The V call is TRBV2, the J call TRBJ1-1; D gene ambiguous. This clonotype was sampled from a human donor in a cohort sampled during active COVID-19. Sequenced sample: peripheral blood. This chain's CDR3 is CASTTRRAQTEAFF. CDR3 nucleotide sequence: TGTGCCAGCACCACCCGGCGGGCACAGACTGAAGCTTTCTTT. The variable domain in full, with the rest retrieved from reference TRBV2 and TRBJ1-1, is EPEVTQTPSHQVTQMGQEVILRCVPISNHLYFYWYRQILGQKVEFLVSFYNNEISEKSEIFDDQFSVERPDGSNFTLKIRSTKLEDSAMYFCASTTRRAQTEAFFGQGTRLTVV.